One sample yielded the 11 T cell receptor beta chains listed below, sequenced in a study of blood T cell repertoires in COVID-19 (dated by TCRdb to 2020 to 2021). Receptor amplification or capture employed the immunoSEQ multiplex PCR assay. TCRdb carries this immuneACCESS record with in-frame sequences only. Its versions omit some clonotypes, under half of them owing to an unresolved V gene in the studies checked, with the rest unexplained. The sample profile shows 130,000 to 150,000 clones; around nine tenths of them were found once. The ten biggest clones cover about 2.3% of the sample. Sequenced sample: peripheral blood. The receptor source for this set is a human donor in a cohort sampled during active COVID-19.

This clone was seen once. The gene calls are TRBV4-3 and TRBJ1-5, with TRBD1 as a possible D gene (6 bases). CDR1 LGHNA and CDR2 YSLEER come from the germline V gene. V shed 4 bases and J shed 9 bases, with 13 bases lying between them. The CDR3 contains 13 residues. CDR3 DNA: TGCGCCAGCAGCCGACAGGTCCTTGGGCCCCAGCATTTT. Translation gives CASSRQVLGPQHF.

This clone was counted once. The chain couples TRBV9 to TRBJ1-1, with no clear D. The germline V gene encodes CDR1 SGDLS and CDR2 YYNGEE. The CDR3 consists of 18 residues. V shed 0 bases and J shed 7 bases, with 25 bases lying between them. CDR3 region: CASSVGGSLSANEFEAFF. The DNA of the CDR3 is TGTGCCAGCAGCGTAGGAGGCAGCTTGTCGGCAAATGAATTTGAAGCTTTCTTT.

The CDR3 bases are TGTGCCAGCTCACCATCGGGGACAGGGGGTCCAGATACGCAGTATTTT. Translation gives CASSPSGTGGPDTQYF. The chain uses TRBV18 and TRBJ2-3; TRBD1 agrees at 11 bases. Germline lookup yields CDR1 KGHSH and CDR2 LQKENI. V trimming: 2 bases; J trimming: 4 bases; junction bases outside the gene matches: 5. The CDR3 runs 16 residues.

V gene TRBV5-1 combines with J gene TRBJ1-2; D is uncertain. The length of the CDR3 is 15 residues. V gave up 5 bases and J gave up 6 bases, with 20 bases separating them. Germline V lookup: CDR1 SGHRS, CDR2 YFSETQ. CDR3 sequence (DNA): TGCGCCAGCAGGGCGGACTTAGATAAAACGAATGGCTACACCTTC. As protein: CASRADLDKTNGYTF.

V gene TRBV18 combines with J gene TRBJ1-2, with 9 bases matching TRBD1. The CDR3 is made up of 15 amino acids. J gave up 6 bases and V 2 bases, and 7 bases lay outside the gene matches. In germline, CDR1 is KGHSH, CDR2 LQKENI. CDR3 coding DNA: TGTGCCAGCTCACCAAACAGGGGGCCGACACATGGCTACACCTTC. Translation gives CASSPNRGPTHGYTF.

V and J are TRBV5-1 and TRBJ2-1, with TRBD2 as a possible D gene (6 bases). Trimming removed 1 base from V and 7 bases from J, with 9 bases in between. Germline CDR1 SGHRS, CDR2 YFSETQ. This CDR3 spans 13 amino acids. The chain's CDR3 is CASSLRGENEQFF. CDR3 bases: TGCGCCAGCAGCTTGCGCGGGGAAAATGAGCAGTTCTTC.

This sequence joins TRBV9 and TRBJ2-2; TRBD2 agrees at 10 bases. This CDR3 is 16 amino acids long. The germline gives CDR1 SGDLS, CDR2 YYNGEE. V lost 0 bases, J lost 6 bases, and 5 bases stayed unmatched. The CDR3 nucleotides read TGTGCCAGCAGCGTAGGCCTAGCGGGAGATGCCGGGGAGCTGTTTTTT. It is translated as CASSVGLAGDAGELFF. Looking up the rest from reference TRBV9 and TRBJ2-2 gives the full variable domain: DSGVTQTPKHLITATGQRVTLRCSPRSGDLSVYWYQQSLDQGLQFLIQYYNGEERAKGNILERFSAQQFPDLHSELNLSSLELGDSALYFCASSVGLAGDAGELFFGEGSRLTVL.

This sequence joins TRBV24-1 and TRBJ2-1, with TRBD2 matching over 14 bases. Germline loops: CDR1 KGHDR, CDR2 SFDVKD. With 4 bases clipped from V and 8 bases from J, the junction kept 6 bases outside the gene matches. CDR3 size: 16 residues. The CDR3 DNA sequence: TGTGCCACCAGTGAGGGACTAGCGGGGGTTCTGGATGAGCAGTTCTTC. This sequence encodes CATSEGLAGVLDEQFF.

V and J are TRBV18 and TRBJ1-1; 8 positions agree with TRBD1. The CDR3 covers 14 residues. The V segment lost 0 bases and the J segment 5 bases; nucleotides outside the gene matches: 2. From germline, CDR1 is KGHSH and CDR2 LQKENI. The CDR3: CASSPPGQVTEAFF. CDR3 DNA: TGTGCCAGCTCACCACCGGGACAGGTGACTGAAGCTTTCTTT.

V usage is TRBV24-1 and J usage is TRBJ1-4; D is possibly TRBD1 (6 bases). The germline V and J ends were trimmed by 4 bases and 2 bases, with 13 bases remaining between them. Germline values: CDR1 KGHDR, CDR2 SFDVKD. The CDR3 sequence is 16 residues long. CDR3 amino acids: CATSDATGGTNEKLFF. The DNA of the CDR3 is TGTGCCACCAGTGACGCGACAGGCGGGACTAATGAAAAACTGTTTTTT.

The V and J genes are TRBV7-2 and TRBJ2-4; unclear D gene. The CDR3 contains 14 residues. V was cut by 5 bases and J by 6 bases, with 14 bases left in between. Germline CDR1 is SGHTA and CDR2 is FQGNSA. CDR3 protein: CASSGWAVSNIQYF. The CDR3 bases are TGTGCCAGCAGCGGGTGGGCCGTCTCAAACATTCAGTACTTC.